Described below is a single T cell receptor (beta chain) sequence and its context. In the same sample, other DNA sequences code for this CDR3. The method was immunoSEQ multiplex PCR; TCRdb's version includes in-frame clones alone and lacks a portion of them. Counted here are 95,000 to 130,000 clones, 93% occurring once; the ten biggest clones make up roughly 2.5%. The source of the sample is a study of control samples from healthy donors and cancer patients. The CDR3 is 14 amino acids. Per the germline V gene, CDR1 is MNHEY and CDR2 is SVGAGI. Trimming took 5 bases from V and 10 from J; bases not matched to a gene: 6.

The specimen sequenced was blood. The receptor's source is a man in his thirties or forties in good health. The chain recombines TRBV6-5 with TRBJ1-6, with 9 bases lining up with TRBD1. The CDR3 region is CASSPGQGRSPLHF. CDR3 bases: TGTGCCAGCAGTCCCGGACAGGGGAGGTCACCCCTCCACTTT.